The source of this T cell receptor (beta chain) is a study of PD-1 blockade in classical Hodgkin lymphoma. TCRdb's copy holds only in-frame clones and misses some; the assay was immunoSEQ multiplex PCR. The sample shows over 15,000 clones, roughly 77% of them seen only once. The V end was cut by 0 bases, the J end by 8 bases, with 14 bases between. The CDR3 runs 14 residues. Germline V CDR1 and CDR2: SGDLS, YYNGEE. This clone was picked up a small number of times. Every patient relapsed after autologous stem cell transplantation, and brentuximab vedotin exposure varied. The source material was peripheral blood mononuclear cells (PBMCs), sampled before the second cycle of nivolumab. This clonotype was obtained from a human donor with classical Hodgkin lymphoma. The chain employs TRBV9 and TRBJ1-2; weak D call: TRBD1 (6 bases). In DNA, the CDR3 is TGTGCCAGCAGCGTAGCAGGGGATTCGTGGGGCTACACCTTC. Its protein is CASSVAGDSWGYTF.